A single sample is the source of the 30 T cell receptor beta chains below, sequenced in a study of T-cell memory formation after mild COVID-19. Via MiXCR, TCRdb re-called the 5' RACE reads, giving one row per CDR3 protein. This sample carries some 130,000 distinct CDR3 sequences, about 5.9% of them seen once, and the ten largest clones take over 2%. The sample consisted of PBMCs or a T cell subset sorted from them (not recorded which). These receptor sequences come from an adult woman who had mild COVID-19 (a few samples of this study predate the infection). Cell type and time point are not known.

CDR3 amino acids: CASSPQTGKGSYEQYF. The CDR3 DNA reads TGCGCCAGCAGCCCCCAGACAGGGAAAGGCTCCTACGAGCAGTACTTC. V usage is TRBV4-1 and J usage is TRBJ2-7; TRBD1 aligns across 7 bases. The J segment lost 0 bases and the V segment lost 4 bases, leaving 9 bases of the junction unmatched. The germline V gene encodes CDR1 MGHRA and CDR2 YSYEKL. The CDR3 runs to 16 residues.

The chain links TRBV5-5 to TRBJ2-2; the match to TRBD2 covers 9 bases. CDR3 length: 14 amino acids. Germline-derived CDR1 and CDR2 are SGHKS and YYEKEE (reference sequence). Trimming cost V 8 bases and J 0 bases; bases outside gene matches: 2. The CDR3 nucleotides read TGTGCCAGTTTAGCGGGGGCGAACACCGGGGAGCTGTTTTTT. Protein: CASLAGANTGELFF.

This clonotype was seen ten or more times. This chain connects TRBV5-1 to TRBJ2-1, with D uncertain. The germline V and J ends were trimmed by 0 bases and 0 bases, with 10 bases remaining between them. The CDR3 sequence is 16 residues long. Germline assignment: CDR1 SGHRS and CDR2 YFSETQ. In nucleotides, the CDR3 is TGCGCCAGCAGCTTGGGGCAGGCTAGCTCCTACAATGAGCAGTTCTTC. Translation: CASSLGQASSYNEQFF.

This clonotype appeared a few times. J is TRBJ1-2 and V is TRBV19, with D tentatively TRBD1 (6 bases). Per the germline V gene, CDR1 is LNHDA and CDR2 is SQIVND (reference sequence). The ends were cut back, 9 bases at V and 7 bases at J, with 27 bases in the middle. The CDR3 is 16 amino acids. The CDR3 DNA sequence: TGTGCCAGGGTCGGCGGGTTCCGACAGGAGGTGGGTGGCTACACCTTC. Encoded protein: CARVGGFRQEVGGYTF.

Regarding this clonotype: Given the absence of the conserved phenylalanine or tryptophan at the CDR3 end, a read error is likely. The genes are TRBV5-4 and TRBJ2-7; D is unresolved. Deletions cut 0 bases from V and 2 bases from J, with 18 bases between. The CDR3 length is 17 residues. Looked up from germline, CDR1 is SGHNT and CDR2 is YYREEE (reference sequence). In nucleotides, the CDR3 is TGTGCCAGCAGCTTGGTCGCAGGTTCCCTAGGGACCTACGAGCAGTACTAC. Its translation is CASSLVAGSLGTYEQYY.

This clonotype was seen ten or more times. The V and J genes are TRBV7-8 and TRBJ2-3; 14 positions agree with TRBD2. Germline V CDR1 and CDR2: SGHVS, FQNEAQ. The V gene end was trimmed by 0 bases and the J gene end by 5 bases; junction bases not matched to a gene: 19. The length of the CDR3 is 22 residues. The CDR3 region is CASSLAHRPGLAGERAGDTQYF. The DNA of the CDR3 is TGTGCCAGCAGCTTAGCCCATCGTCCGGGACTAGCGGGAGAAAGGGCGGGAGATACGCAGTATTTT.

This chain connects TRBV5-1 to TRBJ1-1; weak D call: TRBD1 (6 bases). The V gene's germline CDR1 is SGHRS and CDR2 YFSETQ. The germline V and J ends were trimmed by 4 bases and 1 base, with 14 bases remaining between them. The CDR3 extends over 15 amino acids. CDR3 in DNA: TGCGCCAGCAGCCCCGGACAGCGGACGAACACTGAAGCTTTCTTT. Protein: CASSPGQRTNTEAFF.

The genes are TRBV12-3 or TRBV12-4 and TRBJ2-3; TRBD2 agrees at 10 bases. This CDR3 has 15 amino acids. The V segment lost 6 bases and the J segment 3 bases; nucleotides outside the gene matches: 6. The CDR3 DNA is TGTGCCAGCAGCCCTAGCGGGAGCTTTACAGATACGCAGTATTTT. It translates to CASSPSGSFTDTQYF.

The CDR3 nucleotides are TGTGCCAGCAGTGAAGGGACAGTCAGCGTGGGGACCCAGTACTTC. Its translation: CASSEGTVSVGTQYF. This sequence joins TRBV2 and TRBJ2-5; D is possibly TRBD1 (6 bases). The CDR3 extends over 15 amino acids. V dropped 1 base and J dropped 7 bases, with 16 bases sitting between them. Per the germline V gene, CDR1 is SNHLY and CDR2 is FYNNEI.

The chain uses TRBV4-2 and TRBJ2-2; 10 bases agree with TRBD2. V gave up 0 bases and J gave up 1 base; unmatched junction bases: 2. There are 17 residues in the CDR3. Germline V CDR1 and CDR2: LGHNA, YNFKEQ. CDR3 sequence reads: CASSQDPSGRNTGELFF. Here the CDR3 DNA reads TGTGCCAGCAGCCAAGATCCTAGCGGGAGGAACACCGGGGAGCTGTTTTTT.

This clonotype was detected many times. This chain links TRBV5-1 with TRBJ1-1; tentatively, D is TRBD1 (5 bases). From germline, CDR1 is SGHRS and CDR2 YFSETQ. Trimming took off 0 bases at V and 5 bases at J, with 11 bases between the two ends. The CDR3 consists of 14 residues. The CDR3 is CASSLVQGETEAFF. CDR3 nucleotides: TGCGCCAGCAGCTTGGTCCAGGGAGAGACTGAAGCTTTCTTT.

This rearrangement joins TRBV12-3 or TRBV12-4 to TRBJ1-2; no firm D call. The length of the CDR3 is 13 residues. The V gene lost 5 bases and the J gene lost 4 bases, with 11 bases spanning the gap. CDR3 coding DNA: TGTGCCAGCAGTACAGCTAGTAGCTATGGCTACACCTTC. It is translated as CASSTASSYGYTF.

At least ten counts were recorded for this clonotype. The chain links TRBV5-1 to TRBJ2-3, with D hard to call. This CDR3 has 16 residues. The V end was cut by 4 bases, the J end by 2 bases, with 17 bases between. The germline V gene has CDR1 SGHRS and CDR2 YFSETQ. CDR3 sequence: CASSLGLVGNTDTQYF. The CDR3 DNA is TGCGCCAGCAGCCTTGGCCTTGTGGGAAACACAGATACGCAGTATTTT.

The genes are TRBV4-2 and TRBJ2-3; TRBD2 agrees at 8 bases. CDR1 is LGHNA, CDR2 YNFKEQ, per germline. The V segment lost 0 bases and the J segment 4 bases; nucleotides outside the gene matches: 12. The CDR3 runs 18 residues. CDR3 amino acids: CASSQEVTAGGGPDTQYF. CDR3 in DNA: TGTGCCAGCAGCCAAGAGGTTACGGCGGGAGGAGGCCCAGATACGCAGTATTTT.

The chain uses TRBV7-2 and TRBJ2-1; TRBD2 matches 14 bases. The V and J ends lost 6 bases and 8 bases, in that order; junction bases with no gene match: 6. This CDR3 spans 15 amino acids. CDR1 is SGHTA and CDR2 is FQGNSA in the germline V gene. The CDR3 protein is CASSLGLAGVDEQFF. The DNA of the CDR3 is TGTGCCAGCAGTCTGGGACTAGCGGGAGTGGATGAGCAGTTCTTC.

This clonotype turned up a few times. The V and J genes are TRBV6-2 or TRBV6-3 and TRBJ2-2; 8 positions match TRBD1. The V and J ends lost 6 bases and 3 bases, in that order; junction bases with no gene match: 6. In germline, CDR1 is MNHEY, CDR2 SVGEGT. The CDR3 consists of 15 residues. For the CDR3, the DNA is TGTGCCAGCAGGTTGACAGGGGTGGACACCGGGGAGCTGTTTTTT. This sequence encodes CASRLTGVDTGELFF.

This clonotype was observed a handful of times. The chain carries TRBV7-3 and TRBJ1-6; no reliable D call. The CDR3 loop spans 17 amino acids. Trimming left V 3 bases short and J 0 bases short, with 12 bases between. Germline CDR1 and CDR2: SGHTA and FQGTGA. CDR3 coding DNA: TGTGCCAGCAGCTTCCGACACACCAGCTCCTATAATTCACCCCTCCACTTT. This translates into CASSFRHTSSYNSPLHF.

The chain carries TRBV5-1 and TRBJ2-1; 8 bases match TRBD2. The CDR3 runs 18 residues. Germline CDR1 is SGHRS and CDR2 is YFSETQ. V was clipped by 2 bases and J by 0 bases; unmatched bases: 10. The CDR3 protein is CASSFPSGSTPSYNEQFF. CDR3 bases: TGCGCCAGCAGCTTTCCCAGCGGGAGCACCCCCTCCTACAATGAGCAGTTCTTC.

This clonotype occurred a few times. This sequence joins TRBV3-1 and TRBJ2-1; D uncertain. Trimming removed 0 bases at V and 5 bases at J, with 5 bases between. The CDR3 contains 13 residues. Germline V gives CDR1 LGHDT, CDR2 YNNKEL (reference sequence). CDR3 DNA sequence: TGTGCCAGCAGCCAAGACAGACACAATGAGCAGTTCTTC. Protein sequence: CASSQDRHNEQFF.

This clonotype has a count of ten or more. The chain joins TRBV7-7 to TRBJ2-3; D possibly corresponds to TRBD1 (6 bases). The CDR3 is made up of 15 amino acids. Germline CDR1 is SSHAT and CDR2 is FNYEAQ (reference sequence). The germline V and J ends were trimmed by 0 bases and 2 bases, with 9 bases remaining between them. The CDR3 DNA sequence: TGTGCCAGCAGCTTAGCGTTGGGGGCCACAGATACGCAGTATTTT. It is translated as CASSLALGATDTQYF.

The gene calls are TRBV7-9 and TRBJ2-5, with 12 positions matching TRBD2. The CDR3 sequence is 16 residues long. The J segment lost 0 bases and the V segment lost 4 bases, leaving 3 bases of the junction unmatched. Germline CDR1 reads SEHNR; CDR2 reads FQNEAQ (reference sequence). DNA for the CDR3: TGTGCCAGCAGCTCCGGACTAGCGGGGTACCAAGAGACCCAGTACTTC. Amino acid sequence: CASSSGLAGYQETQYF.

This clonotype turned up a few times. The chain couples TRBV7-9 to TRBJ2-7, with unresolved D. The CDR3 covers 16 residues. The V end was cut by 1 base, the J end by 0 bases, with 13 bases between. Germline CDR1 reads SEHNR; CDR2 reads FQNEAQ (reference sequence). CDR3 residues: CASSLELGGVSYEQYF. CDR3 sequence (DNA): TGTGCCAGCAGCTTAGAGCTCGGCGGAGTCTCCTACGAGCAGTACTTC.

CDR3 sequence: CASSPFYRTSGISAEQYF. CDR3 sequence (DNA): TGTGCCAGCAGCCCTTTCTATAGGACTAGCGGGATCTCCGCCGAGCAGTACTTC. The chain couples TRBV14 to TRBJ2-7; TRBD2 aligns across 12 bases. Losses at the gene ends were 4 bases for V and 6 bases for J; bases not matched to a gene: 16. Germline assignment: CDR1 SGHDN and CDR2 FVKESK. This CDR3 region has 18 residues.

In its sample, this clonotype was seen a few times. The chain carries TRBV19 and TRBJ1-1, with TRBD1 identical over 10 bases. Germline V CDR1 and CDR2: LNHDA, SQIVND (reference sequence). V was clipped by 3 bases and J by 5 bases; unmatched bases: 6. There are 15 residues in the CDR3. The CDR3 region has the DNA TGTGCCAGTAGTATTAGGGACAGGGGACTTACTGAAGCTTTCTTT. Encoded protein: CASSIRDRGLTEAFF.

This clonotype was detected only a few times. The J gene is TRBJ2-1, the V gene TRBV7-3, with D possibly matching TRBD2 (5 bases). V was clipped by 2 bases and J by 0 bases, with 14 bases between them. CDR1 and CDR2 from the germline V gene are SGHTA and FQGTGA. The CDR3 has 17 residues. The DNA for the CDR3 is TGTGCCAGCAGCTTACTGCCTAGCCGAAGCTCCTACAATGAGCAGTTCTTC. Translating gives CASSLLPSRSSYNEQFF.

The chain couples TRBV19 to TRBJ2-1, with D perhaps TRBD2 (7 bases). Germline V gene lookup returns CDR1 LNHDA and CDR2 SQIVND (reference sequence). Trimming cost V 2 bases and J 3 bases, with 17 bases left between them. The CDR3 sequence is 17 residues long. The CDR3 is CASSIRRRGAFYNEQFF. CDR3 coding DNA: TGTGCCAGTAGTATAAGACGACGGGGGGCCTTCTACAATGAGCAGTTCTTC.

Remarks on this clonotype: At one boundary the junction diverges from the germline segment, which might be a read error. In nucleotides, the CDR3 is TGTGCAAGCAGCTTGACCACAGGGGTCTATGGCTACACCTTC. Its translation: CASSLTTGVYGYTF. The chain recombines TRBV5-6 with TRBJ1-2; 7 bases match TRBD1. CDR3 length: 14 residues. Germline V gene data show CDR1 as SGHDT and CDR2 as YYEEEE. The full variable domain, rest sourced from reference TRBV5-6 and TRBJ1-2, is DAGVTQSPTHLIKTRGQQVTLRCSPKSGHDTVSWYQQALGQGPQFIFQYYEEEERQRGNFPDRFSGHQFPNYSSELNVNALLLGDSALYLCASSLTTGVYGYTFGSGTRLTVV.

A few counts support this clonotype. V and J are TRBV4-2 and TRBJ1-6, with TRBD1 matching over 7 bases. Per the germline V gene, CDR1 is LGHNA and CDR2 is YNFKEQ. The CDR3 contains 16 residues. The trim removed 1 base at V and 10 bases at J, leaving 10 bases unmatched. CDR3 nucleotides: TGTGCCAGCAGCCAAGGAAAGACAGGGAAGCCCTCACCCCTCCACTTT. This gives the protein CASSQGKTGKPSPLHF.

There are many counts of this clonotype. This chain links TRBV29-1 with TRBJ1-5; 10 bases match TRBD1. The V and J ends lost 6 bases and 2 bases, in that order; junction bases with no gene match: 10. There are 16 residues in the CDR3. Germline V CDR1 and CDR2: SQVTM, ANQGSEA. The chain's CDR3 is CSVQNRDRGGNQPQHF. CDR3 nucleotide sequence: TGCAGCGTGCAAAACCGGGACAGGGGAGGCAATCAGCCCCAGCATTTT.

This clonotype was observed many times. The rearrangement links TRBV4-3 to TRBJ1-1; a weak D match, TRBD1 (6 bases). V was trimmed by 2 bases and J by 2 bases, leaving 12 bases between them. CDR3 length: 15 residues. CDR1 LGHNA and CDR2 YSLEER come from the germline V gene. This CDR3 is CASSQRQAFNTEAFF. The CDR3, as DNA: TGCGCCAGCAGCCAACGACAGGCCTTTAACACTGAAGCTTTCTTT.